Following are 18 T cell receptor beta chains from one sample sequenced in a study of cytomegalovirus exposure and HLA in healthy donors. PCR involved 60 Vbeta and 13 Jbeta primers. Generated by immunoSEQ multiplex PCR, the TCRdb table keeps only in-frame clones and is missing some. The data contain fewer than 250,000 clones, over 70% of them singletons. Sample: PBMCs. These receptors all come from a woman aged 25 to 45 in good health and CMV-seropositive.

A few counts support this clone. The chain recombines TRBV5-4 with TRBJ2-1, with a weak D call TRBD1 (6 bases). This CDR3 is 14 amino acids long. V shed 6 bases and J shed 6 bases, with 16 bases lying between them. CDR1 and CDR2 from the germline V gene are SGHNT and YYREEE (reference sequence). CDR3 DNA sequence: TGTGCCAGCAATCCTAACAGGGCATCCAATGAGCAGTTCTTC. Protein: CASNPNRASNEQFF.

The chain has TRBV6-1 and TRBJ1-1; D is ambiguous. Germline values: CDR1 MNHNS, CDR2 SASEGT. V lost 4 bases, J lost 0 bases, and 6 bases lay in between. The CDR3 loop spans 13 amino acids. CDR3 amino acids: CASSVRLNTEAFF. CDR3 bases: TGTGCCAGCAGTGTACGGTTGAACACTGAAGCTTTCTTT.

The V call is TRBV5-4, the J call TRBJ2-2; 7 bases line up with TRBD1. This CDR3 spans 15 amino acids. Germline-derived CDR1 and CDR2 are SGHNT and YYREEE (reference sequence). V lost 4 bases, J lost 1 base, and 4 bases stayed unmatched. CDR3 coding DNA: TGTGCCAGCAGCCTACGGGACAGGAACACCGGGGAGCTGTTTTTT. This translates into CASSLRDRNTGELFF.

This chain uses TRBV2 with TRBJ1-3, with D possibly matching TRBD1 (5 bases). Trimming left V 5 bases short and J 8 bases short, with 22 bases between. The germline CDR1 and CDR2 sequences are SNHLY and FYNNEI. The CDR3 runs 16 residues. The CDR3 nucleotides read TGTGCCAGCAGTACTGGGAGGGACTTAGGAGGCGACACCATATATTTT. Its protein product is CASSTGRDLGGDTIYF.

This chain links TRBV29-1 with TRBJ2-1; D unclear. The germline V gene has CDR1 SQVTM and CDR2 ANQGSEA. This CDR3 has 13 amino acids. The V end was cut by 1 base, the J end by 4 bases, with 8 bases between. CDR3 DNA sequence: TGCAGCGTTGAAGCGTCGGGTTACAATGAGCAGTTCTTC. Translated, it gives CSVEASGYNEQFF.

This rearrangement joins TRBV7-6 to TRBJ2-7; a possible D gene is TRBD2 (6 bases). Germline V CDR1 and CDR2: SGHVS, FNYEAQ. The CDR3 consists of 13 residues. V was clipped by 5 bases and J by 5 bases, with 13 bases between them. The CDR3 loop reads CASSGTQLDEQYF. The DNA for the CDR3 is TGTGCCAGCAGCGGGACTCAGTTGGACGAGCAGTACTTC.

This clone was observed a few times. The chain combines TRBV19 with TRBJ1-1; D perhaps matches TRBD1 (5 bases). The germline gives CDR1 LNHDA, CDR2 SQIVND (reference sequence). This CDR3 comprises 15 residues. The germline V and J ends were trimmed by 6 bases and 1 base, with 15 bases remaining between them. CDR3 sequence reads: CASSLSLGANTEAFF. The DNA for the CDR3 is TGTGCCAGTAGCCTCTCACTTGGGGCGAACACTGAAGCTTTCTTT.

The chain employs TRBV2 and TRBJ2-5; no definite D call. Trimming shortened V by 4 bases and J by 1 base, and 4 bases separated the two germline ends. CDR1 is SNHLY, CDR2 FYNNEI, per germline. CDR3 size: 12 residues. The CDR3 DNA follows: TGTGCCAGCAGTGCTCTCCAAGAGACCCAGTACTTC. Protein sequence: CASSALQETQYF. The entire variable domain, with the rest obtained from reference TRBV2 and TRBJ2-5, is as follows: EPEVTQTPSHQVTQMGQEVILRCVPISNHLYFYWYRQILGQKVEFLVSFYNNEISEKSEIFDDQFSVERPDGSNFTLKIRSTKLEDSAMYFCASSALQETQYFGPGTRLLVL.

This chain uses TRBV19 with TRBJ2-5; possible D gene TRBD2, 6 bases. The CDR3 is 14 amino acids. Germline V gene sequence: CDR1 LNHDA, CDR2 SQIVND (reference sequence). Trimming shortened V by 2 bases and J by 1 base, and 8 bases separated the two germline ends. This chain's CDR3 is CASSIWDSQETQYF. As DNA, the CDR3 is TGTGCCAGTAGTATATGGGACTCCCAAGAGACCCAGTACTTC.

CDR3 DNA: TGTGCCAGCAGCCAAGAAGAGGGACTAGCGGGAACGGAGACCCAGTACTTC. Amino acids: CASSQEEGLAGTETQYF. V usage is TRBV4-2 and J usage is TRBJ2-5; 13 bases map to TRBD2. The CDR3 totals 17 residues. The trim removed 0 bases at V and 5 bases at J, leaving 6 bases unmatched. CDR1 and CDR2 from the germline V gene are LGHNA and YNFKEQ.

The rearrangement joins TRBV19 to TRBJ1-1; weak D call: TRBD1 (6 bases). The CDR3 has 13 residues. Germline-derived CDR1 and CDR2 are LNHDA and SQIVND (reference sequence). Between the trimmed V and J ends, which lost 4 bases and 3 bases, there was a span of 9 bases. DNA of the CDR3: TGTGCCAGTAGTACCAGGGGAGACACTGAAGCTTTCTTT. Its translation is CASSTRGDTEAFF.

The CDR3 sequence: CASSGVSYNEQFF. CDR3 coding DNA: TGTGCCAGTAGCGGGGTTTCCTACAATGAGCAGTTCTTC. The chain links TRBV19 to TRBJ2-1; D is possibly TRBD2 (5 bases). Germline V lookup: CDR1 LNHDA, CDR2 SQIVND (reference sequence). Trimming pared 6 bases from V and 1 base from J, leaving 7 bases between. The CDR3 consists of 13 residues. Full variable domain (remainder filled in from reference TRBV19 and TRBJ2-1): DGGITQSPKYLFRKEGQNVTLSCEQNLNHDAMYWYRQDPGQGLRLIYYSQIVNDFQKGDIAEGYSVSREKKESFPLTVTSAQKNPTAFYLCASSGVSYNEQFFGPGTRLTVL.

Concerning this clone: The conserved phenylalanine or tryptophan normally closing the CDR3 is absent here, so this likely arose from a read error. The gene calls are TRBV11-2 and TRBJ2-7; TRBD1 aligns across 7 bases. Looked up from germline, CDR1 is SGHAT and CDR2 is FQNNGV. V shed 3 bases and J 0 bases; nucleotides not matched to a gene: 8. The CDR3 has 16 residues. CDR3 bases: TGTGCCAGCAGCTTCAGGCTCGGGACAGACTCCTACGAGCAGTACCTC. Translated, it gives CASSFRLGTDSYEQYL.

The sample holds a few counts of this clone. The CDR3 DNA follows: TGTGCCAGCAGCATACAGATTTTAAAGACCCAGTACTTC. Protein sequence: CASSIQILKTQYF. The chain has TRBV28 and TRBJ2-5; D is undetermined. With 6 bases removed from V and 6 bases from J, the gap between germline ends came to 14 bases. The CDR3 consists of 13 residues. Germline loops: CDR1 MDHEN, CDR2 SYDVKM.

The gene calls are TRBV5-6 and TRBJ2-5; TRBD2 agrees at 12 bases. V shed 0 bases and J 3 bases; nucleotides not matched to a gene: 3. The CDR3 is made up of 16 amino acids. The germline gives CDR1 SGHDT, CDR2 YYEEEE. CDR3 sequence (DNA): TGTGCCAGCAGCTTGGGACTAGCGGGAGCCGAAGAGACCCAGTACTTC. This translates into CASSLGLAGAEETQYF. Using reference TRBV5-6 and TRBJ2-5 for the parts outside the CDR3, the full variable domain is DAGVTQSPTHLIKTRGQQVTLRCSPKSGHDTVSWYQQALGQGPQFIFQYYEEEERQRGNFPDRFSGHQFPNYSSELNVNALLLGDSALYLCASSLGLAGAEETQYFGPGTRLLVL.

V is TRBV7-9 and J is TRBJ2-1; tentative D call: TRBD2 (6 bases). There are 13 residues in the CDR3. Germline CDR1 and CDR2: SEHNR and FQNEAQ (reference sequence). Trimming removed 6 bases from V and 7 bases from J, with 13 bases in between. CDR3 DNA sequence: TGTGCCAGCAGACGAGCGGGTCAAAATGAGCAGTTCTTC. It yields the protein CASRRAGQNEQFF.

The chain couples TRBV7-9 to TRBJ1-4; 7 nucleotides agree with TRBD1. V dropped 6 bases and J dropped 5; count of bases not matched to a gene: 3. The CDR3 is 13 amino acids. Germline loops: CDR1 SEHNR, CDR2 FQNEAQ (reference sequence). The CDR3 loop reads CASRKTGNEKLFF. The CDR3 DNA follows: TGTGCCAGCAGGAAGACAGGGAATGAAAAACTGTTTTTT.

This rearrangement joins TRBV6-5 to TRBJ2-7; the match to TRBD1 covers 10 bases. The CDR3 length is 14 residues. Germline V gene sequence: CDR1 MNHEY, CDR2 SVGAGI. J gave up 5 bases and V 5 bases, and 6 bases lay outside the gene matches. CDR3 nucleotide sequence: TGTGCCAGCAGTGCGGACAGGGGGACCCACGAGCAGTACTTC. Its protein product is CASSADRGTHEQYF.